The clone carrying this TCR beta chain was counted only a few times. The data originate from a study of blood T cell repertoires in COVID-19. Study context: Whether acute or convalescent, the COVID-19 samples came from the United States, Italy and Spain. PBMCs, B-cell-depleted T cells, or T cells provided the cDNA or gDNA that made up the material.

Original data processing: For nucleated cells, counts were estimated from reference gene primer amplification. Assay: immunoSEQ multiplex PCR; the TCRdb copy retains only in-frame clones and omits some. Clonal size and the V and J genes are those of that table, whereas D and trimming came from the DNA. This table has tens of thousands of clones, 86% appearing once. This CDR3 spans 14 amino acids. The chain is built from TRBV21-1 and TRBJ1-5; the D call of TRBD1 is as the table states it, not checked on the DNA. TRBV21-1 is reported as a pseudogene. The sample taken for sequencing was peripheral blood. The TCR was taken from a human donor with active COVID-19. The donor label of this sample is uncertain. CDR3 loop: CASSLDRLNQPQHF. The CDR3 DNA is TGTGCCAGCAGCCTGGACAGGCTAAATCAGCCCCAGCATTTT.